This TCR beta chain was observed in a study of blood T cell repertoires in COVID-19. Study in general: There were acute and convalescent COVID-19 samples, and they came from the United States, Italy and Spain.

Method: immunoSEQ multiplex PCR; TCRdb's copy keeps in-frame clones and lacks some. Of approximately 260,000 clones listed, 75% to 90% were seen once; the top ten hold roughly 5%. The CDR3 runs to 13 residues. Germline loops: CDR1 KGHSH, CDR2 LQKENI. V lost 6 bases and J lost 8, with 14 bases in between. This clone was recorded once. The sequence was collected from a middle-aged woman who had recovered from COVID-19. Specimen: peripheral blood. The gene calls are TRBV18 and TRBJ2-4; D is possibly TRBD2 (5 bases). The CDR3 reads CASSPRSSHIQYF. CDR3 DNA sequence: TGTGCCAGCTCCCCAAGGTCTAGCCACATTCAGTACTTC.